Listed below are T cell receptor beta chains from one sample, sequenced in a study of T cell responses to AZD1222 COVID-19 vaccine. Sequencing was performed with immunoSEQ multiplex PCR; in TCRdb, only in-frame clones are kept and a portion is missing. Seen here are about 170,000 clones, 85% to 95% observed once, and the top ten hold roughly 3.9%. The input for sequencing was peripheral blood, taken on day 0 of AZD1222 vaccination. Receptor source: an adult in good health. Each CDR3 is given with its conserved first and last residue. The D gene is left open where the match is weak. Part of the rows lack a size; the others show once, few, many or a class for expanded clones.

cdr3_aa,cdr3_nt,j_call,d_call,clone_size,v_call,cdr3_length
CASSSQFRDEQYF,TGTGCCAGCAGCTCCCAATTCAGGGACGAGCAGTACTTC,TRBJ2-7,NA,NA,TRBV7-9,13
CASSGAGANVLTF,TGTGCCAGCTCGGGGGCTGGGGCCAACGTCCTGACTTTC,TRBJ2-6,NA,NA,TRBV5-4,13
CASSEFYRDTAKNIQYF,TGTGCCAGCAGTGAGTTTTACCGGGACACCGCCAAAAACATTCAGTACTTC,TRBJ2-4,NA,NA,TRBV6-1,17
CASSLALGGAQYF,TGTGCCAGCAGCTTAGCTCTAGGGGGTGCGCAGTACTTC,TRBJ2-7,NA,NA,TRBV7-2,13
CASSQGVYGYTF,TGTGCCAGCAGCCAAGGGGTTTATGGCTACACCTTC,TRBJ1-2,NA,NA,TRBV14,12
CASSLRGQGTYGYTF,TGTGCCAGCAGCCTTCGGGGCCAGGGGACGTATGGCTACACCTTC,TRBJ1-2,NA,NA,TRBV6-5,15
CASSLLRGGYNEQFF,TGCGCCAGCAGCTTGTTGCGGGGGGGCTACAATGAGCAGTTCTTC,TRBJ2-1,TRBD2,NA,TRBV5-1,15
CASSGIDRAGAFF,TGTGCCAGCAGCGGGATTGACCGGGCCGGGGCTTTCTTT,TRBJ1-1,NA,once,TRBV9,13
CASSLDRVSGYYEQYF,TGTGCCAGCAGCTTAGATCGTGTTAGCGGTTACTACGAGCAGTACTTC,TRBJ2-7,NA,NA,TRBV11-2,16
CASSLDLGQGRSEAFF,TGTGCCAGCAGCTTAGACCTAGGACAGGGAAGGAGTGAAGCTTTCTTT,TRBJ1-1,TRBD1,NA,TRBV11-2,16
CASSRGSGARESSPLHF,TGTGCCAGCAGCCGAGGATCTGGGGCGCGGGAAAGTTCACCCCTCCACTTT,TRBJ1-6,NA,NA,TRBV5-4,17
CAWKPVNNSPLHF,TGTGCCTGGAAGCCAGTTAATAATTCACCCCTCCACTTT,TRBJ1-6,NA,NA,TRBV30,13
CASSPLAGTPGELFF,TGTGCCAGTAGTCCTCTAGCGGGGACTCCCGGGGAGCTGTTTTTT,TRBJ2-2,TRBD2,NA,TRBV19,15
CASSLAGAPYEQYF,TGTGCCAGCAGCTTGGCAGGGGCCCCCTACGAGCAGTACTTC,TRBJ2-7,NA,NA,TRBV5-4,14
CASSHPSPGFVYGYTF,TGTGCCAGCAGCCACCCGAGCCCGGGCTTTGTCTATGGCTACACCTTC,TRBJ1-2,NA,NA,TRBV3-1/TRBV3-2,16
CATDRINTEAFF,TGTGCCACCGACAGGATTAACACTGAAGCTTTCTTT,TRBJ1-1,NA,NA,TRBV30,12
CGSREYTEAFF,TGCGGAAGTCGGGAGTACACTGAAGCTTTCTTT,TRBJ1-1,NA,NA,TRBV29-1,11
CASSVGAGLAVEQYF,TGTGCCAGTAGTGTTGGGGCCGGACTAGCGGTTGAGCAGTACTTC,TRBJ2-7,TRBD2,NA,TRBV19,15
CASRRTGQDQPQHF,TGCGCCAGCAGGAGGACAGGGCAGGATCAGCCCCAGCATTTT,TRBJ1-5,TRBD1,NA,TRBV10-2,14
CASSLRGSGAKNIQYF,TGTGCCAGCAGCTTGCGTGGGAGTGGGGCCAAAAACATTCAGTACTTC,TRBJ2-4,NA,NA,TRBV5-6,16
CASRDTNTGELFF,TGTGCCAGCAGGGACACCAACACCGGGGAGCTGTTTTTT,TRBJ2-2,NA,NA,TRBV6-5,13
CASSLELQGYSGNTIYF,TGTGCCAGCAGCTTAGAACTACAGGGGTACTCTGGAAACACCATATATTTT,TRBJ1-3,TRBD1,NA,TRBV7-6,17
CASSRLTSDEQFF,TGTGCCAGCAGCCGCCTGACTAGCGATGAGCAGTTCTTC,TRBJ2-1,TRBD2,NA,TRBV7-9,13
CASSSDGIYGYTF,TGTGCCAGCAGCTCGGACGGGATCTATGGCTACACCTTC,TRBJ1-2,NA,NA,TRBV11-2,13
CASSEDTSQPQHF,TGTGCCAGCAGTGAGGACACTTCCCAGCCCCAGCATTTT,TRBJ1-5,NA,NA,TRBV12-3/TRBV12-4,13
CASSRGGSGTEAFF,TGTGCCAGCTCACGGGGGGGATCGGGCACTGAAGCTTTCTTT,TRBJ1-1,NA,NA,TRBV18,14
CASSSAQGSYGYTF,TGCGCCAGCAGCTCTGCACAGGGGAGCTATGGCTACACCTTC,TRBJ1-2,TRBD1,NA,TRBV5-1,14
CASSVDASRSNEQFF,TGTGCCAGCAGCGTAGATGCTAGCCGGTCCAATGAGCAGTTCTTC,TRBJ2-1,NA,NA,TRBV9,15
CASSLGLTGTEAFF,TGCGCCAGCAGCTTGGGGCTGACCGGGACTGAAGCTTTCTTT,TRBJ1-1,NA,NA,TRBV5-1,14
CASSLGGAFNYGYTF,TGTGCCAGCAGTTTAGGAGGGGCCTTTAACTATGGCTACACCTTC,TRBJ1-2,NA,NA,TRBV27,15
CASSSRYSGANVLTF,TGTGCCAGCAGCTCTAGGTACTCTGGGGCCAACGTCCTGACTTTC,TRBJ2-6,NA,NA,TRBV13,15
CASSEGTGGLKLYQPQHF,TGTGCCAGTAGTGAGGGGACAGGGGGCCTCAAGCTTTATCAGCCCCAGCATTTT,TRBJ1-5,TRBD1,NA,TRBV19,18
CASSWWTSGNTGELFF,TGCGCCAGCAGCTGGTGGACTAGCGGGAACACCGGGGAGCTGTTTTTT,TRBJ2-2,TRBD2,NA,TRBV5-1,16
CASRTNEKLFF,TGTGCCAGCAGGACTAATGAAAAACTGTTTTTT,TRBJ1-4,NA,once,TRBV28,11
CASSPEAGDRGRNGYTF,TGCGCCAGCAGCCCCGAGGCGGGTGACAGGGGGCGAAATGGCTACACCTTC,TRBJ1-2,TRBD1,NA,TRBV4-1,17
CASSLTLSWLSGVNTGELFF,TGTGCCAGCAGCTTAACCCTATCGTGGCTATCTGGGGTGAACACCGGGGAGCTGTTTTTT,TRBJ2-2,NA,NA,TRBV13,20
CASSYRSNKLYNSPLHF,TGTGCCAGCAGTTACAGATCTAACAAATTATATAATTCACCCCTCCACTTT,TRBJ1-6,NA,once,TRBV6-2/TRBV6-3,17
CASNFNRESGANVLTF,TGCGCCAGCAATTTTAACAGGGAATCAGGGGCCAACGTCCTGACTTTC,TRBJ2-6,NA,few,TRBV4-1,16
CASSPGGSGGYEQYF,TGTGCCAGCAGTCCCGGCGGGAGCGGAGGGTACGAGCAGTACTTC,TRBJ2-7,TRBD2,NA,TRBV6-5,15
CASSRQGGQPQHF,TGTGCCAGCAGCCGACAGGGAGGTCAGCCCCAGCATTTT,TRBJ1-5,TRBD1,NA,TRBV27,13
CATSDSGRSDEQFF,TGTGCCACCAGTGATTCCGGGAGGAGCGATGAGCAGTTCTTC,TRBJ2-1,TRBD2,NA,TRBV24-1,14
CASTQSWGYEQYF,TGTGCCAGCACCCAATCCTGGGGTTACGAGCAGTACTTC,TRBJ2-7,NA,NA,TRBV12-3/TRBV12-4,13
CASSFHDYEQYF,TGTGCCAGCAGTTTTCACGACTACGAGCAGTACTTC,TRBJ2-7,NA,NA,TRBV12-3/TRBV12-4,12
CASSDGTGADGYTF,TGTGCCAGCTCAGATGGGACAGGGGCGGATGGCTACACCTTC,TRBJ1-2,TRBD1,NA,TRBV18,14
CSVSDRRYQPQHF,TGCAGCGTCAGTGACAGGCGCTATCAGCCCCAGCATTTT,TRBJ1-5,NA,few,TRBV29-1,13
CASSGTAGNTIYF,TGTGCCAGCTCCGGGACTGCTGGAAACACCATATATTTT,TRBJ1-3,NA,few,TRBV18,13
CASSESGRDYGYTF,TGCGCCAGCAGTGAGTCGGGCAGAGACTATGGCTACACCTTC,TRBJ1-2,NA,few,TRBV10-1,14
CASSDGLAPTDTQYF,TGTGCCAGCAGTGACGGATTGGCGCCCACAGATACGCAGTATTTT,TRBJ2-3,NA,NA,TRBV2,15
CASSSDRAYNSPLHF,TGTGCCAGCAGCTCCGACAGGGCCTATAATTCACCCCTCCACTTT,TRBJ1-6,TRBD1,NA,TRBV5-4,15